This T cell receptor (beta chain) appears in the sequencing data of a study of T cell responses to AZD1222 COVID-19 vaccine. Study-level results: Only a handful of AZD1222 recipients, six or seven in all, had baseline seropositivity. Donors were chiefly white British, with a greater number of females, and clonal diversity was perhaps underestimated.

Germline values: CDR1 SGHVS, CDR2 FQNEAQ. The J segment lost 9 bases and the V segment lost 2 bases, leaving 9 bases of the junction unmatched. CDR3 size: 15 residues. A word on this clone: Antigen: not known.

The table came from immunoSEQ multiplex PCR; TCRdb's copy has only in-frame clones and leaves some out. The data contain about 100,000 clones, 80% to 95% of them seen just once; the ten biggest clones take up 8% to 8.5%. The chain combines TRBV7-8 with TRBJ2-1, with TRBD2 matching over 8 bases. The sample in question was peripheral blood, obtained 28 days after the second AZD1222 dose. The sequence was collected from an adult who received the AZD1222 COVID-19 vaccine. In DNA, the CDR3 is TGTGCCAGCAGCTTAAACGGGAGGGCCTCGGGTGAGCAGTTCTTC. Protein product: CASSLNGRASGEQFF.